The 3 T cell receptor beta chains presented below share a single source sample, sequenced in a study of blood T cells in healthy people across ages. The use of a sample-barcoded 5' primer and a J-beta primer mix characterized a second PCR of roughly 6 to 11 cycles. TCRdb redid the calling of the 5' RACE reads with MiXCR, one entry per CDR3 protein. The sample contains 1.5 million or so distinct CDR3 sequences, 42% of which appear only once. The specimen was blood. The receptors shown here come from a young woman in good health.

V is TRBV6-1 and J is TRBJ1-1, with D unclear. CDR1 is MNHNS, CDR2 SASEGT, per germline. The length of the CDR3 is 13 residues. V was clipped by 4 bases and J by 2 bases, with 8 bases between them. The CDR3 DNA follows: TGTGCCAGCAGTGGGGGTTCTAACACTGAAGCTTTCTTT. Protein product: CASSGGSNTEAFF.

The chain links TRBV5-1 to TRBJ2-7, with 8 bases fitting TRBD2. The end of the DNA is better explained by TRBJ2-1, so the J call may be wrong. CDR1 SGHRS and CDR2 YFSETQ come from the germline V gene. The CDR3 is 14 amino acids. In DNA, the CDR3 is TGCGCCAGCAGCTACAGCGGGGGACACTACGAGCAGTTCTTC. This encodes CASSYSGGHYEQFF.

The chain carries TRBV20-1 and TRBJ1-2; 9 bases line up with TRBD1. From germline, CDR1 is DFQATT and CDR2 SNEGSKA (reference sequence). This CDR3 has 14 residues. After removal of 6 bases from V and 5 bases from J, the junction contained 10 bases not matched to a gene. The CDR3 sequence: CSARSGTGPYGYTF. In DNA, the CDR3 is TGCAGTGCGCGCTCCGGGACAGGGCCTTATGGCTACACCTTC.